The text below deals with one T cell receptor beta chain. Its binding antigen is unknown. Per-base qualities were not stored, and no clone one base away is much larger. This specimen comes from a study of OX40 agonist ivuxolimab in advanced cancers. For context, the study as a whole: Ivuxolimab was a fully human IgG2 agonistic monoclonal antibody targeting the costimulatory receptor OX40 (CD134). Intravenous ivuxolimab was administered to patients every 2 weeks at six dose levels: 0.01, 0.1, 0.3, 1.5, 3 and 10 mg/kg. Partial responses were achieved by three dose-escalation patients, of whom one had hepatocellular carcinoma and two had cutaneous melanoma. Prior anti-PD-1, anti-PD-L1 or anti-CTLA-4 therapy was permitted, and roughly two fifths of dose-escalation patients had received checkpoint inhibitors. Of the roughly 54 dose-escalation patients, hepatocellular carcinoma was present in about 20, melanoma in approximately 15, renal cell carcinoma in 9 and head and neck cancer in 9. The point of sequencing TCRbeta in the periphery was to test whether ivuxolimab changed TCR sequence diversity and drove clonal T-cell expansion. The monotherapy dose-escalation portion (N of about 49 patients) of the phase I ivuxolimab trial is reported in the paper. A male proportion of roughly 80% and a mean age of around 60 years, ranging from roughly 20 to 80, were recorded for the dose-escalation cohort.

The investigation overall reported the following: Partial responders in the 0.1-3.0 mg/kg groups had among the lowest normalized peripheral clonal expansion, especially among CD8+ T cells. After ivuxolimab, expanded clones were on average more numerous among CD8+ T cells than among CD4+ T cells. Low levels of normalized T-cell clonal expansion were also seen in some patients who did not respond. The antigen specificity of the peripheral T cells that underwent clonal expansion was not determined. At doses of 0.1 to 3.0 mg/kg, clonal expansion of both CD4+ and CD8+ blood T cells was observed from baseline to week 6.

To sequence the TCRbeta CDR3 region, genomic DNA was isolated from the sorted cells. The immunoSEQ Assay was used for sequencing of TCRbeta CDR3 regions. Held by TCRdb, this immuneACCESS table contains in-frame sequences only and omits some clones. Under half of the omission traces to an unresolved V gene where checked; the cause of the rest is unknown. The sample data list tens of thousands of clones, and 90% to 95% of these were observed just once. Of the sample, approximately 0.45% falls within the top ten clones. Patients with autoimmune disease history or receiving systemic immunosuppression were excluded from the trial. In every dose cohort, peripheral blood was drawn for TCR sequencing at baseline, cycle 4 day 1, and cycle 7 day 1. The samples were drawn from a first-in-human, open-label, multicenter phase I dose-escalation trial of ivuxolimab. Adults with locally advanced or metastatic melanoma, renal cell carcinoma, hepatocellular carcinoma or head and neck squamous cell carcinoma were enrolled in the trial. CD4+ and CD8+ T cells were sorted separately from peripheral blood before TCR sequencing.

This clonotype originated in an adult with an advanced solid tumor such as melanoma, head and neck, liver or kidney cancer. Sequenced here: CD4+ or CD8+ T cells sorted from blood, sampled in a trial of the OX40 agonist ivuxolimab.

The sequenced DNA: TGTGCCAGCAGTGAATTCCCTCCAAGCTCTGGAAACACCATATATTTT. It translates as CASSEFPPSSGNTIYF. The chain employs TRBV6-1 and TRBJ1-3; the D gene identity is not certain. The germline V gene encodes CDR1 MNHNS and CDR2 SASEGT. Deletion took 2 bases off V and 0 bases off J, with a span of 11 bases between the germline ends. The CDR3, from cysteine to phenylalanine, totals 16 residues. Kept here is only the CDR3 DNA, which spans 48 bases and is read in frame from base 1.